These 12 T cell receptor beta chains came from one sample sequenced in a study of technical replicates of blood from several donors. The table came from immunoSEQ multiplex PCR; TCRdb's copy has only in-frame clones and leaves some out. The sample holds some 84,000 clones, about 91% seen once. The sequenced sample consisted of T cells isolated from PBMCs. These receptors originate from a human donor in good health.

The chain is built from TRBV12-5 and TRBJ2-7; no reliable D call. Germline-derived CDR1 and CDR2 are LGHNT and FRNRAP. There are 11 residues in the CDR3. The V end lost 2 bases, the J end lost 6 bases, and 5 bases lay between the germline ends. The CDR3 DNA is TGTGCTAGTGGTTTGCTAGGCGAGCAGTACTTC. As protein: CASGLLGEQYF.

V and J are TRBV7-2 and TRBJ1-2, with D possibly TRBD1 on 6 matching bases. This CDR3 spans 15 amino acids. The V gene lost 8 bases and the J gene lost 4 bases, with 20 bases spanning the gap. CDR1 is SGHTA and CDR2 is FQGNSA in the germline V gene. CDR3 sequence reads: CASQSGAGSGYGYTF. The CDR3, as DNA: TGTGCCAGCCAGTCAGGGGCCGGGTCGGGCTATGGCTACACCTTC.

The CDR3 sequence: CASSDFGSTGELFF. The CDR3 DNA reads as TGTGCCAGCAGTGATTTCGGGAGCACCGGGGAGCTGTTTTTT. The gene calls are TRBV2 and TRBJ2-2; TRBD2 is a possible D gene (6 bases). Trimming took off 3 bases at V and 4 bases at J, with 9 bases between the two ends. Germline assignment: CDR1 SNHLY and CDR2 FYNNEI. The CDR3 is 14 amino acids.

In nucleotides, the CDR3 is TGTGCCAGCAGCTGGGACAGATCCTACGAGCAGTACTTC. It yields the protein CASSWDRSYEQYF. This chain joins TRBV5-6 and TRBJ2-7, with 7 positions matching TRBD1. The CDR3 totals 13 residues. Per germline, CDR1 SGHDT and CDR2 YYEEEE. With V trimmed by 3 bases and J by 1 base, 1 base remained unmatched.

J is TRBJ2-5 and V is TRBV5-4; D is possibly TRBD1 (7 bases). The CDR3 has 15 residues. Trimming shortened V by 2 bases and J by 3 bases, and 14 bases separated the two germline ends. Germline CDR1 and CDR2: SGHNT and YYREEE (reference sequence). The CDR3 coding sequence is TGTGCCAGCAGCTTTAATCCCAGGGGGGAAGAGACCCAGTACTTC. It is translated as CASSFNPRGEETQYF.

J is TRBJ2-2 and V is TRBV29-1, with TRBD2 as a possible D gene (7 bases). The V end lost 4 bases, the J end lost 1 base, and 13 bases lay between the germline ends. The germline gives CDR1 SQVTM, CDR2 ANQGSEA. The CDR3 length is 15 residues. CDR3 bases: TGCAGCGTTGGAGGGGGGGACAAGAACACCGGGGAGCTGTTTTTT. Translated, it gives CSVGGGDKNTGELFF.

J is TRBJ2-3 and V is TRBV5-1; tentative D call: TRBD1 (5 bases). There are 14 residues in the CDR3. Trimming cost V 4 bases and J 3 bases, with 12 bases left between them. Germline CDR1 is SGHRS and CDR2 is YFSETQ. The CDR3 spells CASSPVAGTDTQYF. The CDR3 nucleotides are TGCGCCAGCAGCCCGGTCGCAGGGACAGATACGCAGTATTTT.

This clone was seen just once. CDR3 residues: CSVVVRLAENNEQFF. In DNA, the CDR3 is TGCAGCGTTGTTGTTCGCCTAGCGGAGAACAATGAGCAGTTCTTC. The chain uses TRBV29-1 and TRBJ2-1; 7 positions match TRBD2. This CDR3 contains 15 residues. Germline loops: CDR1 SQVTM, CDR2 ANQGSEA. Trimming cost V 4 bases and J 5 bases; bases outside gene matches: 11.

CDR3 nucleotide sequence: TGTGCCAGCAGCGGGGGACAGATGAATCAGCCCCAGCATTTT. Translated: CASSGGQMNQPQHF. The rearrangement joins TRBV9 to TRBJ1-5; 7 bases fit TRBD1. With 3 bases clipped from V and 4 bases from J, the junction kept 4 bases outside the gene matches. Germline values: CDR1 SGDLS, CDR2 YYNGEE. This CDR3 is 14 amino acids long.

The rearrangement joins TRBV18 to TRBJ1-5; D uncertain. This CDR3 is built from 12 residues. V shed 3 bases and J shed 7 bases, with 7 bases lying between them. Per germline, CDR1 KGHSH and CDR2 LQKENI. The chain's CDR3 is CASSPIGQPQHF. The CDR3 DNA is TGTGCCAGCTCACCCATTGGCCAGCCCCAGCATTTT.

The chain has TRBV7-9 and TRBJ2-1, with 7 positions matching TRBD2. CDR1 is SEHNR and CDR2 is FQNEAQ in the germline V gene (reference sequence). CDR3 length: 16 amino acids. With 2 bases clipped from V and 3 bases from J, the junction kept 7 bases outside the gene matches. The CDR3 loop reads CASSLRDYSFYNEQFF. DNA for the CDR3: TGTGCCAGCAGCTTAAGGGACTACTCTTTCTACAATGAGCAGTTCTTC.

The J gene is TRBJ1-1, the V gene TRBV7-8; D gene unclear. CDR3 length equals 14 residues. The germline V gene encodes CDR1 SGHVS and CDR2 FQNEAQ. The V and J ends lost 5 bases and 3 bases respectively, with 13 bases between them. CDR3 residues: CASSTRRADTEAFF. CDR3 nucleotides: TGTGCCAGCAGCACTAGAAGGGCGGACACTGAAGCTTTCTTT.